The 5 T cell receptor beta chains reported below all come from one sample, sequenced in a study of blood T cell repertoires in COVID-19. The repertoire was sequenced with immunoSEQ multiplex PCR; TCRdb's copy has only in-frame clones and lacks some. The sample has more than 200,000 clones; about nine tenths are singletons. Sequenced material: peripheral blood. The receptors stem from a man aged 50 to 60 with COVID-19, enrolled during active disease.

The sample holds a few counts of this clone. This chain joins TRBV19 and TRBJ2-1; 12 nucleotides line up with TRBD2. This CDR3 region has 13 residues. Germline V gene lookup returns CDR1 LNHDA and CDR2 SQIVND (reference sequence). The junction had 4 bases not matched to a gene; V was cut back by 7 bases and J by 9 bases. CDR3 nucleotide sequence: TGTGCCAGTAATCTAGCGGGAGGGCTTGAGCAGTTCTTC. Protein: CASNLAGGLEQFF.

The chain couples TRBV7-6 to TRBJ1-6, with TRBD1 as a possible D gene (5 bases). Germline CDR1 reads SGHVS; CDR2 reads FNYEAQ. The V end lost 5 bases, the J end lost 0 bases, and 14 bases lay between the germline ends. The CDR3 is made up of 17 amino acids. The CDR3 DNA reads TGTGCCAGCAGCCAAAGGACACCTAGCTCCTATAATTCACCCCTCCACTTT. This gives the protein CASSQRTPSSYNSPLHF.

The DNA of the CDR3 is TGTGCCAGCAGCATCCTAGCTAGCTCCTACAATGAGCAGTTCTTC. It yields the protein CASSILASSYNEQFF. This chain connects TRBV6-5 to TRBJ2-1, with a possible D match to TRBD2 (5 bases). Trimming left V 6 bases short and J 0 bases short, with 12 bases between. The CDR3 length is 15 residues. The V gene's germline CDR1 is MNHEY and CDR2 SVGAGI.

The chain uses TRBV5-1 and TRBJ2-3, with a tentative D call TRBD2 (6 bases). Trimming left V 0 bases short and J 4 bases short, with 9 bases between. Looked up from germline, CDR1 is SGHRS and CDR2 is YFSETQ. This CDR3 has 14 amino acids. CDR3 DNA sequence: TGCGCCAGCAGCTTGGCAACTAGCCCAGATACGCAGTATTTT. Protein sequence: CASSLATSPDTQYF.

V and J are TRBV24-1 and TRBJ2-2; the match to TRBD2 covers 11 bases. Germline V gene data show CDR1 as KGHDR and CDR2 as SFDVKD. J was trimmed by 3 bases and V by 2 bases; bases with no gene match: 7. The CDR3 runs 18 residues. In DNA, the CDR3 is TGTGCCACCAGTGATTCGCGTGGGACTAGCGGCTACACCGGGGAGCTGTTTTTT. Protein product: CATSDSRGTSGYTGELFF.